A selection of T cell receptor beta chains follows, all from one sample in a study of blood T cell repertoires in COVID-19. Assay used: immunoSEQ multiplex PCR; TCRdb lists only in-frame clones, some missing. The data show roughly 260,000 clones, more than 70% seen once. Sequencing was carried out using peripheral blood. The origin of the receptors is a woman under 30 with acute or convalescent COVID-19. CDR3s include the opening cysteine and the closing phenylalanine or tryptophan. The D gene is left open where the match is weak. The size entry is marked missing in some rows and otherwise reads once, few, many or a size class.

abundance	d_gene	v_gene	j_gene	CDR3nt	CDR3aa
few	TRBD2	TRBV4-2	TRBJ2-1	TGTGCCAGCAGCCAAACTGCGTTAGCGGGATATGAGCAGTTCTTC	CASSQTALAGYEQFF
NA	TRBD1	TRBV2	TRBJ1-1	TGTGCCAGCAGTCCCACAGGGGGCCCTATGAACACTGAAGCTTTCTTT	CASSPTGGPMNTEAFF
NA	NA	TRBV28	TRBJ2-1	TGTGCCAGCAGTTCCCCGATGGGGGGAGACTCCTACAATGAGCAGTTCTTC	CASSSPMGGDSYNEQFF
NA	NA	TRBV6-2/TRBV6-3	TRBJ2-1	TGTGCCAGCAGTTTATTAGCACCGTACAATGAGCAGTTCTTC	CASSLLAPYNEQFF
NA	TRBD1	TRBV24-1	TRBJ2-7	TGTGCCACCAGTGCCGGGGACAGGGCTTACGAGCAGTACTTC	CATSAGDRAYEQYF
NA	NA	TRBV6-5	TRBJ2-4	TGTGCCAGCACCGACCGGCAGGGCCTGGGGGGCATTCAGTACTTC	CASTDRQGLGGIQYF
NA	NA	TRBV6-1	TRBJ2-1	TGTGCCAGCAGTGATAACGGGGTCGCTGCCTACAATGAGCAGTTCTTC	CASSDNGVAAYNEQFF
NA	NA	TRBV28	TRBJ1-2	TGTGCCAGCAGTTTATCAGGGTCTGATGGCTACACCTTC	CASSLSGSDGYTF
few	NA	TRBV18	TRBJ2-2	TGTGCCAGCTCACCACCGACAGGTGGTAACACCGGGGAGCTGTTTTTT	CASSPPTGGNTGELFF
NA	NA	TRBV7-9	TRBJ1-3	TGTGCCAGCAGCTTAGCAGGGGCTGGAAACACCATATATTTT	CASSLAGAGNTIYF
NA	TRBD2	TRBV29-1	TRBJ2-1	TGCAGCGTTCACAGCGGGAGCTCCTACAATGAGCAGTTCTTC	CSVHSGSSYNEQFF
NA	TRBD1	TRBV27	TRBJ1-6	TGTGCCAGCAGTTCGTCCGGGACAGGGTCCGTTACCCTCCACTTT	CASSSSGTGSVTLHF
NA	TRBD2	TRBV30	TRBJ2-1	TGTGCCTGGCAACTAGCGGGGGGGAATGAGCAGTTCTTC	CAWQLAGGNEQFF
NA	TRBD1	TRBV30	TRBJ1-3	TGTGCCTGGAGTGCACCGACAGGGGCGGGAAACACCATATATTTT	CAWSAPTGAGNTIYF
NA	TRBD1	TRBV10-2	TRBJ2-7	TGCGCCAGCAGTGAGTCGATCCCGGACAGGGCGGGAGAGCAGTACTTC	CASSESIPDRAGEQYF
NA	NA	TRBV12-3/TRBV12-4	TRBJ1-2	TGTGCCAGCAGTTCGGGACTGTTCTATGGCTACACCTTC	CASSSGLFYGYTF
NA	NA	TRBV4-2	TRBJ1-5	TGTGCCAGCAGCCAAGACAGAACCAATCAGCCCCAGCATTTT	CASSQDRTNQPQHF
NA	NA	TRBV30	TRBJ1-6	TGTGCCTGGAGCCTGGGGGGGGTGAACCCTTCTTCACCCCTCCACTTT	CAWSLGGVNPSSPLHF
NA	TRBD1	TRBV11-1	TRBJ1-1	TGTGCCAGCAGCCGACACAGGGGGACTGAAGCTTTCTTT	CASSRHRGTEAFF
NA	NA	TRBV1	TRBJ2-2	TGCACCAGCAGCTTGGAATGGGGACATAACACCGGGGAGCTGTTTTTT	CTSSLEWGHNTGELFF
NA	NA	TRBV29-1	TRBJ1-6	TGCAGCGTCCAAGGGTTTAAACAGGGTCGAGATTCACCCCTCCACTTT	CSVQGFKQGRDSPLHF
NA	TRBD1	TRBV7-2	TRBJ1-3	TGTGCCAGCAGCTTAGTCCAGGGGGCATGGGGCTCTGGAAACACCATATATTTT	CASSLVQGAWGSGNTIYF
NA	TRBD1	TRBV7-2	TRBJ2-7	TGTGCCAGCAGCTTAGGATGGACAGGGACGATTCCGTACGAGCAGTACTTC	CASSLGWTGTIPYEQYF
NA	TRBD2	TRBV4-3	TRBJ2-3	TGCGCCAGCAGCCTAGCGGGAGTGGATACGCAGTATTTT	CASSLAGVDTQYF
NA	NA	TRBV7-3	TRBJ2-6	TGTGCCAGCAGCTTGGGCAGCGGACGCTCTGGGGCCAACGTCCTGACTTTC	CASSLGSGRSGANVLTF
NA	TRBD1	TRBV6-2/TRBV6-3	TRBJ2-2	TGTGCCAGCAGTCCACTCAGGGGGTACAACACCGGGGAGCTGTTTTTT	CASSPLRGYNTGELFF
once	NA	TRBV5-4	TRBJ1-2	TGTGCCAGCAGCCCCCAAAGTGGGGGGAACTATGGCTACACCTTC	CASSPQSGGNYGYTF
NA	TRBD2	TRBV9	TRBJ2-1	TGTGCCAGCAGCGCCTCTAGCGGGAGCTGGAATGAGCAGTTCTTC	CASSASSGSWNEQFF
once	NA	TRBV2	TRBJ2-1	TGTGCCACCCCACGGACGGGAGCTGGCGATGAGCAGTTCTTC	CATPRTGAGDEQFF
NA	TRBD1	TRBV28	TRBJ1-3	TGTGCCAGCAGTTCGGGGCAAGGGGTTACAGGGGCTGGAAACACCATATATTTT	CASSSGQGVTGAGNTIYF
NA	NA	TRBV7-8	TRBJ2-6	TGTGCCAGCAGCTTTGTGGCTCCGGGGGCCAACGTCCTGACTTTC	CASSFVAPGANVLTF
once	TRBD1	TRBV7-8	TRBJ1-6	TGTGCCAGCAGCTTAGACACCCCCGGGACAGGGTATTCACCCCTCCACTTT	CASSLDTPGTGYSPLHF
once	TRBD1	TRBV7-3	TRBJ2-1	TGTGCCAGCAGCTCCAATGCCGGGACAGGGGTATACAATGAGCAGTTCTTC	CASSSNAGTGVYNEQFF
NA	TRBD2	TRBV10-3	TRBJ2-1	TGTGCCATCAGTGGGCGTAGCGGGAAAATCAATGAGCAGTTCTTC	CAISGRSGKINEQFF
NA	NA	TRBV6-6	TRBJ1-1	TGTGCCAGCAGTCCTCAAAGGCCGACAGTAGTGTGGCCCACTGAAGCTTTCTTT	CASSPQRPTVVWPTEAFF
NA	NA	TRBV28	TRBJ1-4	TGTGCCAGCAGTCCGGGGGGAGGTCCGCGTGAAAAACTGTTTTTT	CASSPGGGPREKLFF
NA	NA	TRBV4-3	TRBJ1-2	TGCGCCAGCAGCCTCGGCGGAACGTGGTATGGCTACACCTTC	CASSLGGTWYGYTF
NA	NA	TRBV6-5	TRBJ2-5	TGTGCCAGCAGTTACTCTTCTCGGGATGGGACCCAGTACTTC	CASSYSSRDGTQYF
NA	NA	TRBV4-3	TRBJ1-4	TGCGCCAGCAGCCAAGAAAAGGCAGGACACTTAGGTGAAAAACTGTTTTTT	CASSQEKAGHLGEKLFF